This TCR beta chain was recovered during a study of shared clonotypes between healthy human individuals. To note about this clone: Its antigen is not identified.

The CDR3 contains 15 residues. Germline-derived CDR1 and CDR2 are SGHVS and FQNEAQ. V was trimmed by 6 bases and J by 5 bases, leaving 19 bases between them. Cells designated naive CD8 were CD45RO-negative and were positively selected for CCR7, with terminally differentiated effector memory CD45RA+ cells excluded. Findings and limits, study-wide: Clonotype sharing among donors was thought likely to change with sequencing depth.

This was a deep-level run. The authors split each subset's genomic DNA evenly across several immunoSEQ plates. Original handling: Sequence data from immunoSEQ were junction-only and lacked quality scores; consequently, filtering differed. TCRdb keeps only in-frame clones here, not all; method: immunoSEQ multiplex PCR. That table supplies the V and J calls and clone size; D and trimming were determined from the DNA. The profile covers about 1,800,000 clones, with roughly 94% appearing a single time and 1.2% taken by the ten largest. V and J are TRBV7-8 and TRBJ2-5; D is tentatively TRBD1 or TRBD2 (5 bases each). Material for sequencing was naive CD8+ T cells sorted from blood. The receptor comes from a man between 18 and 29 years old in good health. CDR3 bases: TGTGCCAGCAGGCCTCGCGTTATGGGGGTGGAGACCCAGTACTTC. This sequence encodes CASRPRVMGVETQYF.